The rows below give T cell receptor beta chains drawn from one sample of a study of shared clonotypes between healthy human individuals. Data came from immunoSEQ multiplex PCR; TCRdb stores just in-frame clones and leaves some out. The repertoire holds about 330,000 clones, with roughly 70% as singletons. The specimen was memory CD4+ T cells sorted from blood. All receptors derive from a man aged 30 to 39 in good health. Each CDR3 is given with its conserved first and last residue. D genes are given only for firm matches. Not all rows give a size; the values are once, few, many and, for expanded clones, a class.

once,-,TRBV10-3,TRBJ1-5,CAISEKSGANQPQHF,TGTGCCATCAGTGAGAAGTCAGGGGCCAATCAGCCCCAGCATTTT
-,-,TRBV5-1,TRBJ2-3,CASSLDGGSYTQYF,TGCGCCAGCAGCTTGGATGGGGGGTCATATACGCAGTATTTT
-,-,TRBV6-5,TRBJ2-3,CASIGRDLGTDTQYF,TGTGCCAGCATAGGAAGGGACTTGGGAACAGATACGCAGTATTTT
-,TRBD1,TRBV5-5,TRBJ2-5,CASSETGVHETQYF,TGTGCCAGCAGCGAAACAGGGGTCCACGAGACCCAGTACTTC
once,-,TRBV6-5,TRBJ1-3,CASSYSSGISGNTIYF,TGTGCCAGCAGTTACTCTTCCGGCATCTCTGGAAACACCATATATTTT
many,-,TRBV28,TRBJ1-2,CASSLWDGTQLPYGYTF,TGTGCCAGCAGTTTATGGGACGGAACGCAGCTCCCCTATGGCTACACCTTC
-,-,TRBV2,TRBJ1-2,CASSEDTPNYGYTF,TGTGCCAGCAGCGAAGACACCCCTAACTATGGCTACACCTTC
many,TRBD2,TRBV5-1,TRBJ2-1,CASSLVGRAYNEQFF,TGCGCCAGCAGCTTGGTAGGGAGGGCCTACAATGAGCAGTTCTTC
few,TRBD1,TRBV4-3,TRBJ2-7,CASSQDRFGDRSYEQYF,TGCGCCAGCAGCCAAGACAGGTTCGGGGACAGGTCGTACGAGCAGTACTTC
-,TRBD1,TRBV29-1,TRBJ2-1,CSARTGRDEQFF,TGCAGCGCTCGGACAGGGCGGGATGAGCAGTTCTTC
-,-,TRBV7-2,TRBJ1-1,CASSLYGGNTEAFF,TGTGCCAGCAGCTTGTACGGGGGGAACACTGAAGCTTTCTTT
-,-,TRBV27,TRBJ2-6,CASSLAADGANVLTF,TGTGCCAGCAGTTTAGCAGCGGACGGGGCCAACGTCCTGACTTTC
-,TRBD1,TRBV14,TRBJ2-1,CASSQRGARDRKHPEQFF,TGTGCCAGCAGCCAGAGGGGGGCCCGGGACAGGAAGCATCCTGAGCAGTTCTTC
-,-,TRBV6-1,TRBJ1-3,CASSENLQGNTIYF,TGTGCCAGCAGTGAAAATTTACAGGGAAACACCATATATTTT
few,TRBD1,TRBV19,TRBJ2-5,CASSITQGAGETQYF,TGTGCCAGTAGTATAACACAGGGGGCGGGGGAGACCCAGTACTTC
-,TRBD2,TRBV4-2,TRBJ2-1,CASSRGGSGQETKGRSYNEQFF,TGTGCCAGCAGCCGCGGAGGTAGCGGGCAGGAGACAAAAGGCCGATCCTACAATGAGCAGTTCTTC
-,-,TRBV6-5,TRBJ1-5,CASSYRGGASNQPQHF,TGTGCCAGCAGTTATAGGGGGGGCGCGAGCAATCAGCCCCAGCATTTT
-,TRBD2,TRBV19,TRBJ2-1,CASNTGTRHNEQFF,TGTGCCAGTAATACCGGGACTAGGCACAATGAGCAGTTCTTC